These 19 T cell receptor beta chains were all obtained from the same sample, sequenced in a study of cytomegalovirus exposure and HLA in healthy donors. This PCR relied on a set of 60 Vbeta primers and 13 Jbeta primers. Sequenced by immunoSEQ multiplex PCR; TCRdb stores in-frame clones only, minus some. Of nearly 200,000 clones in the sample, 70% to 80% were seen once. The material sequenced was PBMCs. These receptors were collected from a woman aged 25 to 39 in good health and CMV-seropositive.

This sequence joins TRBV4-2 and TRBJ1-1; no firm D call. The CDR3 contains 14 residues. V was clipped by 0 bases and J by 0 bases, with 5 bases between them. In germline, CDR1 is LGHNA, CDR2 YNFKEQ. CDR3 coding DNA: TGTGCCAGCAGCCAAGATATTTTGAACACTGAAGCTTTCTTT. As protein: CASSQDILNTEAFF.

The rearrangement joins TRBV6-4 to TRBJ2-7; TRBD1 agrees at 11 bases. There are 17 residues in the CDR3. Germline-derived CDR1 and CDR2 are MRHNA and SNTAGT. V gave up 1 base and J gave up 3 bases; unmatched junction bases: 8. The CDR3 nucleotides are TGTGCCAGCAGTGACTGGAGGGACAGGGGGAAGCGCTACGAGCAGTACTTC. The encoded protein is CASSDWRDRGKRYEQYF.

This clone was found once. The chain joins TRBV11-3 to TRBJ2-2; 7 nucleotides line up with TRBD1. The CDR3 consists of 15 residues. From germline, CDR1 is SGHNT and CDR2 YENEEA. J was trimmed by 3 bases and V by 4 bases; bases with no gene match: 5. CDR3 protein: CASSWGQGDTGELFF. DNA for the CDR3: TGTGCCAGCAGCTGGGGGCAGGGGGACACCGGGGAGCTGTTTTTT.

This chain connects TRBV29-1 to TRBJ2-7; 11 bases map to TRBD1. Germline V gene data show CDR1 as SQVTM and CDR2 as ANQGSEA. The ends lost 7 bases at V and 4 bases at J; junction bases unmatched: 6. This CDR3 has 13 amino acids. The CDR3 nucleotides are TGCAGCGGACGGACAGGGGGCTTATACGAGCAGTACTTC. It encodes CSGRTGGLYEQYF.

The rearrangement uses TRBV30 and TRBJ1-4; maybe TRBD1 (5 bases). Looked up from germline, CDR1 is GTSNPN and CDR2 is SVGIG (reference sequence). V was clipped by 3 bases and J by 8 bases, with 16 bases between them. The CDR3 covers 14 residues. The CDR3 sequence: CAWSPALKGEKLFF. The CDR3 DNA sequence: TGTGCCTGGAGCCCGGCCCTGAAGGGGGAAAAACTGTTTTTT.

V and J are TRBV5-1 and TRBJ1-6; D is perhaps TRBD1 (5 bases). Germline V gives CDR1 SGHRS, CDR2 YFSETQ. Trimming took off 0 bases at V and 0 bases at J, with 16 bases between the two ends. This CDR3 region has 19 residues. CDR3 amino acids: CASSLEGRGFRSYNSPLHF. The CDR3 DNA reads as TGCGCCAGCAGCTTGGAAGGTCGGGGGTTCCGCTCCTATAATTCACCCCTCCACTTT.

The J gene is TRBJ1-5, the V gene TRBV28, with 7 bases matching TRBD1. The CDR3 loop spans 14 amino acids. Germline V gives CDR1 MDHEN, CDR2 SYDVKM. V was pared by 9 bases and J by 1 base, with 6 bases of the junction left unmatched. CDR3 sequence reads: CASTGTASNQPQHF. The CDR3 DNA reads TGTGCCAGTACCGGGACAGCGAGCAATCAGCCCCAGCATTTT.

The chain couples TRBV6-5 to TRBJ2-5, with a possible D match to TRBD2 (5 bases). Trimming pared 6 bases from V and 5 bases from J, leaving 13 bases between. The V gene's germline CDR1 is MNHEY and CDR2 SVGAGI. The CDR3 totals 13 residues. CDR3 DNA sequence: TGTGCCAGCAGCCACGGAGGCTCGGAGACCCAGTACTTC. Translating it yields CASSHGGSETQYF.

The rearrangement joins TRBV29-1 to TRBJ2-1, with 12 bases matching TRBD2. Germline trimming cut 3 bases from V and 3 bases from J; bases unmatched to any gene: 3. Germline V lookup: CDR1 SQVTM, CDR2 ANQGSEA. The CDR3 length is 15 residues. The CDR3 DNA is TGCAGCGTTGATAGACTAGCGGGAGACTACAATGAGCAGTTCTTC. It specifies CSVDRLAGDYNEQFF.

This sequence joins TRBV18 and TRBJ2-1; 8 bases are a match to TRBD2. The germline V gene encodes CDR1 KGHSH and CDR2 LQKENI. Unmatched junction bases numbered 8, after V lost 3 bases and J lost 7 bases. CDR3 length: 15 amino acids. CDR3 sequence: CASSPLTGGQNEQFF. For the CDR3, the DNA is TGTGCCAGCTCACCCCTAACGGGGGGGCAGAATGAGCAGTTCTTC.

The gene calls are TRBV7-9 and TRBJ2-5, with D possibly TRBD1 on 6 matching bases. Looked up from germline, CDR1 is SEHNR and CDR2 is FQNEAQ (reference sequence). This CDR3 is built from 14 residues. V shed 5 bases and J shed 5 bases, with 15 bases lying between them. This CDR3 is CASSKDSPRETQYF. Written as DNA, the CDR3 is TGTGCCAGCAGCAAGGACAGCCCTCGGGAGACCCAGTACTTC.

The V gene is TRBV6-5, the J gene TRBJ2-5; no firm D call. The germline CDR1 and CDR2 sequences are MNHEY and SVGAGI. V lost 2 bases to trimming and J lost 5 bases, with 9 bases between them. This CDR3 is 13 amino acids long. Here the CDR3 DNA reads TGTGCCAGCAGTTACCCCTTCGGGGAGACCCAGTACTTC. It translates to CASSYPFGETQYF.

The chain combines TRBV30 with TRBJ2-7, with TRBD1 matching over 9 bases. The V and J ends lost 7 bases and 3 bases, in that order; junction bases with no gene match: 7. The germline gives CDR1 GTSNPN, CDR2 SVGIG (reference sequence). The CDR3 loop spans 13 amino acids. The CDR3 DNA reads TGTGCCTCCACGGGACAGGGAAGCTACGAGCAGTACTTC. Its protein product is CASTGQGSYEQYF.

The chain employs TRBV30 and TRBJ2-7, with D maybe TRBD2 (5 bases). The V end was cut by 5 bases, the J end by 2 bases, with 10 bases between. The CDR3 length is 12 residues. Germline assignment: CDR1 GTSNPN and CDR2 SVGIG (reference sequence). CDR3 loop: CAWQRGAYEQYF. The CDR3 nucleotides are TGTGCCTGGCAACGGGGAGCCTACGAGCAGTACTTC.

This clone has just a few counts. The gene calls are TRBV28 and TRBJ2-7, with D unclear. V was pared by 7 bases and J by 6 bases, with 7 bases between. CDR1 and CDR2 (germline): MDHEN, SYDVKM. This CDR3 region has 10 residues. CDR3 in amino acids: CASKRSEQYF. CDR3 nucleotides: TGTGCCAGCAAACGCAGCGAGCAGTACTTC.

V is TRBV7-9 and J is TRBJ1-4; 10 nucleotides align to TRBD1. With V trimmed by 4 bases and J by 7 bases, 9 bases remained unmatched. The germline V gene encodes CDR1 SEHNR and CDR2 FQNEAQ (reference sequence). The CDR3 spans 16 residues. CDR3 protein: CASSSFLRDRGEKLFF. In nucleotides, the CDR3 is TGTGCCAGCAGCTCGTTCCTGCGGGACAGGGGTGAAAAACTGTTTTTT. The entire variable domain, with the rest obtained from reference TRBV7-9 and TRBJ1-4, is as follows: DTGVSQNPRHKITKRGQNVTFRCDPISEHNRLYWYRQTLGQGPEFLTYFQNEAQLEKSRLLSDRFSAERPKGSFSTLEIQRTEQGDSAMYLCASSSFLRDRGEKLFFGSGTQLSVL.

The table lists this clone with a few counts. CDR3 sequence reads: CASSQDLSYNEQFF. The DNA for the CDR3 is TGCGCCAGCAGCCAAGATCTATCTTACAATGAGCAGTTCTTC. The V and J genes are TRBV4-1 and TRBJ2-1; D remains ambiguous. The CDR3 has 14 amino acids. V was clipped by 0 bases and J by 4 bases, with 7 bases between them. Germline lookup yields CDR1 MGHRA and CDR2 YSYEKL.

DNA of the CDR3: TGTGCCACCAGCAGAGATATGCAGGGGGCGAACACCGGGGAGCTGTTTTTT. Amino acids: CATSRDMQGANTGELFF. The gene calls are TRBV15 and TRBJ2-2; 7 positions agree with TRBD1. J gave up 0 bases and V 0 bases, and 4 bases lay outside the gene matches. The germline V gene encodes CDR1 LNHNV and CDR2 YYDKDF (reference sequence). The CDR3 has 17 residues. Variable domain in full (rest from reference TRBV15 and TRBJ2-2): DAMVIQNPRYQVTQFGKPVTLSCSQTLNHNVMYWYQQKSSQAPKLLFHYYDKDFNNEADTPDNFQSRRPNTSFCFLDIRSPGLGDTAMYLCATSRDMQGANTGELFFGEGSRLTVL.

The chain employs TRBV6-6 and TRBJ2-1; 9 bases are a match to TRBD2. This CDR3 region has 16 residues. Germline-derived CDR1 and CDR2 are MNHNY and SVGAGI (reference sequence). Trimming removed 7 bases from V and 5 bases from J; junction bases left unmatched: 12. CDR3 loop: CASTLGGGGGNNEQFF. CDR3 coding DNA: TGTGCCAGCACTCTGGGGGGCGGGGGGGGAAACAATGAGCAGTTCTTC.